These T cell receptor beta chains were read from a single sample in a study of CD8 T cells in Susac syndrome. Via MiXCR, TCRdb re-called the immunoSEQ multiplex PCR reads, giving one row per CDR3 protein. The sample holds about 290,000 distinct CDR3 sequences; 89% are singletons and the top ten take 0.18%. The sample taken for sequencing was CD8+ T cells from PBMCs. The receptor source for this set is a human donor with multiple sclerosis. CDR3s include the opening cysteine and the closing phenylalanine or tryptophan. Fields, in order: clone size, D gene, J gene, V gene, CDR3 DNA, CDR3 protein. The D gene is left open where the match is weak. Clone size is given for some rows only: seen once, a few or many times, or a class if the clone is expanded.

size: NA
D: NA
J: TRBJ2-7
V: TRBV5-6
DNA: TGTGCCAGCAGCTTAGGAGCAAAATTCTACGAGCAGTACTTC
CDR3: CASSLGAKFYEQYF

size: NA
D: NA
J: TRBJ2-3
V: TRBV12-3/TRBV12-4
DNA: TGTGCCAGCAGTTTAATGACCGTCGGTAGCGCGGGGGATACGCAGTATTTT
CDR3: CASSLMTVGSAGDTQYF

size: NA
D: NA
J: TRBJ2-2
V: TRBV11-3
DNA: TGTGCCAGCAGCGGCGGGACAACGAACACCGGGGAGCTGTTTTTT
CDR3: CASSGGTTNTGELFF

size: NA
D: NA
J: TRBJ2-3
V: TRBV20-1
DNA: TGCAGTGCTAGAGACCCAGGGACGACTACTAGCACAGATACGCAGTATTTT
CDR3: CSARDPGTTTSTDTQYF

size: NA
D: NA
J: TRBJ2-7
V: TRBV28
DNA: TGTGCCAGCGGAGACATAACACCCTACGAGCAGTACTTC
CDR3: CASGDITPYEQYF

size: NA
D: TRBD1
J: TRBJ2-2
V: TRBV9
DNA: TGTGCCAGCAGCCCAGGGACAGAGGGCTTCACCGGGGAGCTGTTTTTT
CDR3: CASSPGTEGFTGELFF

size: NA
D: NA
J: TRBJ2-1
V: TRBV30
DNA: TGTGCCTGGAGTGTTGGGACCATCTACAATGAGCAGTTCTTC
CDR3: CAWSVGTIYNEQFF

size: NA
D: TRBD1
J: TRBJ1-5
V: TRBV20-1
DNA: TGCAGTGCTAGAGATAGGGACAGATACAATCAGCCCCAGCATTTT
CDR3: CSARDRDRYNQPQHF

size: NA
D: NA
J: TRBJ2-1
V: TRBV19
DNA: TGTGCCAGTAGTAACGGGGCCTCGGGTGGCAATGAGCAGTTCTTC
CDR3: CASSNGASGGNEQFF

size: NA
D: TRBD1
J: TRBJ1-4
V: TRBV27
DNA: TGTGCCAGCAGACCGGGACAGCCTAATGAAAAACTGTTTTTT
CDR3: CASRPGQPNEKLFF

size: NA
D: NA
J: TRBJ2-1
V: TRBV12-5
DNA: TGTGCTAGTGCCTTTTCGGGCGGGCGGAAAATCCATGAGCAGTTCTTC
CDR3: CASAFSGGRKIHEQFF

size: NA
D: TRBD2
J: TRBJ2-3
V: TRBV4-3
DNA: TGCGCCAGCAGCCCCGGAGTAGCGGGGGGTTCGGCAGATACGCAGTATTTT
CDR3: CASSPGVAGGSADTQYF

size: NA
D: TRBD2
J: TRBJ2-7
V: TRBV6-5
DNA: TGTGCCAGCACCCCGGGGGGACTCTCCTACGAGCAGTACTTC
CDR3: CASTPGGLSYEQYF

size: once
D: TRBD2
J: TRBJ2-3
V: TRBV7-8
DNA: TGTGCCAGCAGCCTCGGGCTAGCGGCGTACACAGATACGCAGTATTTT
CDR3: CASSLGLAAYTDTQYF

size: NA
D: TRBD1
J: TRBJ1-1
V: TRBV28
DNA: TGTGCCAGTTATACAGGGGGCGAGATGAACACTGAAGCTTTCTTT
CDR3: CASYTGGEMNTEAFF

size: NA
D: NA
J: TRBJ2-1
V: TRBV7-9
DNA: TGTGCCAGCAGCTTAGTTGTGGGGGGGCCGGAGAATGAGCAGTTCTTC
CDR3: CASSLVVGGPENEQFF

size: NA
D: TRBD1
J: TRBJ2-3
V: TRBV27
DNA: TGTGCCAGCAGTTTCAACAGGGGGTTAGATACGCAGTATTTT
CDR3: CASSFNRGLDTQYF

size: once
D: TRBD2
J: TRBJ2-1
V: TRBV28
DNA: TGTGCCAGCGCCGACCCTAGCGGGAGCCTCAATGAGCAGTTCTTC
CDR3: CASADPSGSLNEQFF

size: once
D: TRBD2
J: TRBJ2-7
V: TRBV4-2
DNA: TGTGCCAGCACCCTCGAGGCGGGAGCCGAGCAGTACTTC
CDR3: CASTLEAGAEQYF

size: once
D: NA
J: TRBJ2-2
V: TRBV14
DNA: TGTGCCAGCAGCCAAGATCCACACAGCACCGGGGAGCTGTTTTTT
CDR3: CASSQDPHSTGELFF

size: NA
D: NA
J: TRBJ1-5
V: TRBV20-1
DNA: TGCAGTGCTAGAGTGAGGGGCCTAAGCAATCAGCCCCAGCATTTT
CDR3: CSARVRGLSNQPQHF

size: NA
D: NA
J: TRBJ2-1
V: TRBV4-1
DNA: TGCGCCAGCAGCCAAGGTCCCGGCAATGAGCAGTTCTTC
CDR3: CASSQGPGNEQFF

size: NA
D: NA
J: TRBJ2-3
V: TRBV29-1
DNA: TGCAGCGTGATAGCGGCCTCTAGCACAGATACGCAGTATTTT
CDR3: CSVIAASSTDTQYF

size: NA
D: NA
J: TRBJ1-6
V: TRBV6-6
DNA: TGTGCCAGCGGAGTTTTTCGTTCACCCCTCCACTTT
CDR3: CASGVFRSPLHF

size: NA
D: NA
J: TRBJ2-3
V: TRBV9
DNA: TGTGCCAGCAGCCAGGAGGGGACCACAGATACGCAGTATTTT
CDR3: CASSQEGTTDTQYF

size: NA
D: NA
J: TRBJ1-1
V: TRBV29-1
DNA: TGCAGCGTTGAACCAGGCTTTAACACTGAAGCTTTCTTT
CDR3: CSVEPGFNTEAFF

size: NA
D: NA
J: TRBJ2-3
V: TRBV7-9
DNA: TGTGCCAGCAGCCAAGAGGGGGGTGTCGCAGATACGCAGTATTTT
CDR3: CASSQEGGVADTQYF

size: NA
D: NA
J: TRBJ1-4
V: TRBV14
DNA: TGTGCCAGCCGCGATAGGGGGGACGAAAAACTGTTTTTT
CDR3: CASRDRGDEKLFF

size: NA
D: TRBD2
J: TRBJ2-7
V: TRBV4-3
DNA: TGCGCCAGCAGCCAAGGTAGCGGGGGAGGGTCCTACGAGCAGTACTTC
CDR3: CASSQGSGGGSYEQYF

size: NA
D: TRBD2
J: TRBJ2-2
V: TRBV6-5
DNA: TGTGCCACACAAACTAGCGGGGCCCCGGCCGGGGAGCTGTTTTTT
CDR3: CATQTSGAPAGELFF

size: NA
D: TRBD1
J: TRBJ2-2
V: TRBV7-8
DNA: TGTGCCAGCAGCCACACACAGGGGCGCAGGACCGGGGAGCTGTTTTTT
CDR3: CASSHTQGRRTGELFF

size: NA
D: TRBD2
J: TRBJ2-7
V: TRBV7-8
DNA: TGTGCCAGCAGCCATCTCGGGGGGACCCCCTACGAGCAGTACTTC
CDR3: CASSHLGGTPYEQYF

size: once
D: NA
J: TRBJ2-7
V: TRBV10-3
DNA: TGTGCCATCAGTTCTGACAGCGCGATTGGGTTGTACTTC
CDR3: CAISSDSAIGLYF

size: once
D: TRBD1
J: TRBJ2-1
V: TRBV12-3/TRBV12-4
DNA: TGTGCCAGCAGTAGGCTTCAATTGGACAGGATCAATGAGCAGTTCTTC
CDR3: CASSRLQLDRINEQFF

size: few
D: TRBD2
J: TRBJ2-3
V: TRBV6-1
DNA: TGTGCCAGCAGCCCCGATCGACTAGCGGGAGATACGCAGTATTTT
CDR3: CASSPDRLAGDTQYF

size: NA
D: TRBD2
J: TRBJ2-3
V: TRBV9
DNA: TGTGCCAGCAGCGGTAGCGGGGTCGACACAGATACGCAGTATTTT
CDR3: CASSGSGVDTDTQYF

size: NA
D: NA
J: TRBJ2-7
V: TRBV6-2/TRBV6-3
DNA: TGTGCCAGCAGTTACGAAGGGGTTTGGGAGCAGTACTTC
CDR3: CASSYEGVWEQYF

size: NA
D: NA
J: TRBJ1-5
V: TRBV27
DNA: TGTGCCAGCAGTCTTCAGGGAAATAGCAATCAGCCCCAGCATTTT
CDR3: CASSLQGNSNQPQHF

size: NA
D: NA
J: TRBJ1-5
V: TRBV27
DNA: TGTGCCAGCAGTCATGTAGCTGATAGCAATCAGCCCCAGCATTTT
CDR3: CASSHVADSNQPQHF

size: NA
D: TRBD2
J: TRBJ2-3
V: TRBV29-1
DNA: TGCAGCGCCTTTTCGCCGGGGGGGGAAGCATTGGATACGCAGTATTTT
CDR3: CSAFSPGGEALDTQYF

size: few
D: TRBD2
J: TRBJ2-7
V: TRBV3-1
DNA: TGTGCCAGCAGCCCGTTAGCGGGAGTCTACGAGCAGTACTTC
CDR3: CASSPLAGVYEQYF

size: NA
D: TRBD2
J: TRBJ2-3
V: TRBV7-6
DNA: TGTGCCAGCAGCCACAATAGCGGGGGGGCCGGCACAGATACGCAGTATTTT
CDR3: CASSHNSGGAGTDTQYF

size: NA
D: TRBD1
J: TRBJ2-1
V: TRBV7-2
DNA: TGTGCCAGCAGCTCGCCAACAGGGGGCCGGAGCTCCTACAATGAGCAGTTCTTC
CDR3: CASSSPTGGRSSYNEQFF

size: NA
D: NA
J: TRBJ2-7
V: TRBV4-2
DNA: TGTGCCAGCAGCCAAGGCCCCAGTAACTCCTACGAGCAGTACTTC
CDR3: CASSQGPSNSYEQYF

size: once
D: NA
J: TRBJ2-2
V: TRBV27
DNA: TGTGCCAGCAGTGGGTTAGGGTTCGCGAACACCGGGGAGCTGTTTTTT
CDR3: CASSGLGFANTGELFF